This TCR beta chain stems from a study of tumor-infiltrating lymphocytes in oesophageal squamous cell carcinoma. The CDR3 length is 15 residues. CDR1 SGHTA and CDR2 FQGNSA come from the germline V gene. Remarks on this clonotype: No conserved phenylalanine or tryptophan is present at the end of the CDR3, so a read error is the likely explanation.

TCRdb itself ran the PCR reads through MiXCR, one entry per CDR3 protein. The sample holds about 10,000 distinct CDR3 sequences; around three fifths are singletons and the top ten take roughly 40%. The chain has TRBV7-2 and TRBJ2-4; 9 nucleotides agree with TRBD2. The better agreement between TRBJ2-5 and the DNA end casts doubt on the J call. Sequencing was done on a sample of esophageal tumor tissue. This receptor was identified in a female donor with esophageal squamous cell carcinoma. CDR3: CASSFYSGGQETQYL. CDR3 nucleotides: TGTGCCAGCAGCTTTTATAGCGGGGGACAAGAGACCCAGTACTTA.